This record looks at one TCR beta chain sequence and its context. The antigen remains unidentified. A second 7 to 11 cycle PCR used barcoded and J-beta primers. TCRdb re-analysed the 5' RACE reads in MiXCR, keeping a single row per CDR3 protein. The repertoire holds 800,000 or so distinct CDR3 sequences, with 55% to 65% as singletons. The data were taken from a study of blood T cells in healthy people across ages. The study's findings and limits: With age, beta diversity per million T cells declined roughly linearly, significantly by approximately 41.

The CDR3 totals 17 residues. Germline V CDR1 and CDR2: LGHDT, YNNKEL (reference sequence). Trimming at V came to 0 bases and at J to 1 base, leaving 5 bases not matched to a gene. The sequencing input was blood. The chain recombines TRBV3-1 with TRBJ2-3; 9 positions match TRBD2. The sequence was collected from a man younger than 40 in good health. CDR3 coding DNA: TGTGCCAGCAGCCAAGAGGTGGCTAGCGGGGGCACAGATACGCAGTATTTT. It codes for CASSQEVASGGTDTQYF.